Listed below are T cell receptor beta chains from one sample, sequenced in a study of early T cells in non-severe SARS-CoV-2 infection. One entry per CDR3 protein, called by TCRdb with MiXCR from the 5' RACE reads. The sample has approximately 52,000 distinct CDR3 sequences, under 8.5% seen once; the top ten hold 4% to 5%. The sample comprised whole blood. These receptors all come from an adult who was a healthcare worker with PCR-confirmed SARS-CoV-2 infection or an uninfected control (not recorded which). Both conserved end residues are part of each CDR3. Fields, in order: J gene, V gene, D gene, clone size, CDR3 protein, CDR3 DNA. A D gene is named only where the DNA matches it firmly. Only some rows state a clone size, as once, few, many or a class for expanded clones.

j_gene: TRBJ1-5
v_gene: TRBV20-1
d_gene: .
abundance: .
CDR3aa: CSATAGNQPQHF
CDR3nt: TGCAGTGCCACCGCGGGGAATCAGCCCCAGCATTTT

j_gene: TRBJ2-2
v_gene: TRBV5-5
d_gene: .
abundance: few
CDR3aa: CASSFLGSGELFF
CDR3nt: TGTGCCAGCAGCTTCCTGGGATCCGGGGAGCTGTTTTTT

j_gene: TRBJ2-7
v_gene: TRBV5-1
d_gene: TRBD1
abundance: .
CDR3aa: CASSSRDRGGYEQYF
CDR3nt: TGCGCCAGCAGCTCCAGGGACAGGGGTGGCTACGAGCAGTACTTC

j_gene: TRBJ2-1
v_gene: TRBV5-1
d_gene: .
abundance: .
CDR3aa: CASSGQGFYNEQFF
CDR3nt: TGCGCCAGCAGCGGGCAGGGGTTCTACAATGAGCAGTTCTTC

j_gene: TRBJ2-1
v_gene: TRBV29-1
d_gene: TRBD1
abundance: few
CDR3aa: CSVPTGAGYNEQFF
CDR3nt: TGCAGCGTTCCGACAGGGGCAGGGTACAATGAGCAGTTCTTC

j_gene: TRBJ2-3
v_gene: TRBV5-1
d_gene: .
abundance: many
CDR3aa: CASSLDGTDTQYF
CDR3nt: TGCGCCAGCAGCTTGGACGGCACAGATACGCAGTATTTT

j_gene: TRBJ2-3
v_gene: TRBV29-1
d_gene: .
abundance: few
CDR3aa: CSVAGISTDTQYF
CDR3nt: TGCAGCGTTGCAGGGATTAGCACAGATACGCAGTATTTT

j_gene: TRBJ2-1
v_gene: TRBV5-6
d_gene: TRBD2
abundance: many
CDR3aa: CASSLSLAGGHGEQFF
CDR3nt: TGTGCCAGCAGCTTGTCGCTAGCGGGGGGGCATGGTGAGCAGTTCTTC

j_gene: TRBJ1-4
v_gene: TRBV29-1
d_gene: .
abundance: .
CDR3aa: CSASRAPNEKLFF
CDR3nt: TGCAGTGCATCGAGGGCACCTAATGAAAAACTGTTTTTT

j_gene: TRBJ2-1
v_gene: TRBV7-2
d_gene: TRBD2
abundance: many
CDR3aa: CASRATSGGAYNEQFF
CDR3nt: TGTGCCAGCAGGGCAACTAGCGGGGGGGCATACAATGAGCAGTTCTTC

j_gene: TRBJ2-1
v_gene: TRBV27
d_gene: TRBD1
abundance: .
CDR3aa: CASRPMDRGRRNEQFF
CDR3nt: TGTGCCAGCAGACCCATGGACAGGGGGCGGCGGAATGAGCAGTTCTTC

j_gene: TRBJ2-1
v_gene: TRBV15
d_gene: TRBD2
abundance: many
CDR3aa: CATSSLAGIEEQFF
CDR3nt: TGTGCCACCAGCAGTCTAGCGGGGATTGAGGAGCAGTTCTTC

j_gene: TRBJ1-1
v_gene: TRBV14
d_gene: .
abundance: few
CDR3aa: CASSQGDGRAAFF
CDR3nt: TGTGCCAGCAGCCAAGGGGATGGACGGGCCGCTTTCTTT

j_gene: TRBJ1-3
v_gene: TRBV20-1
d_gene: TRBD1
abundance: many
CDR3aa: CSAPDRAGNTIYF
CDR3nt: TGCAGTGCCCCGGACAGGGCCGGAAACACCATATATTTT

j_gene: TRBJ2-3
v_gene: TRBV27
d_gene: .
abundance: few
CDR3aa: CASSLWWGRDPDTQYF
CDR3nt: TGTGCCAGCAGTTTATGGTGGGGGCGCGATCCTGATACGCAGTATTTT

j_gene: TRBJ2-7
v_gene: TRBV7-8
d_gene: .
abundance: few
CDR3aa: CASSLSGSRAYEQYF
CDR3nt: TGTGCCAGCAGCTTATCCGGCAGCAGGGCCTACGAGCAGTACTTC

j_gene: TRBJ1-2
v_gene: TRBV6-6
d_gene: TRBD1
abundance: many
CDR3aa: CASSQDRDRGSNNYGYTF
CDR3nt: TGTGCCAGCAGTCAGGATCGGGACAGGGGTTCAAATAACTATGGCTACACCTTC

j_gene: TRBJ1-1
v_gene: TRBV29-1
d_gene: .
abundance: many
CDR3aa: CSAKTGGRDNTEAFF
CDR3nt: TGCAGCGCGAAGACAGGTGGCAGGGACAACACTGAAGCTTTCTTT

j_gene: TRBJ2-1
v_gene: TRBV9
d_gene: .
abundance: few
CDR3aa: CASSTRQLGPYNEQFF
CDR3nt: TGTGCCAGCAGCACCCGCCAACTTGGGCCCTACAATGAGCAGTTCTTC

j_gene: TRBJ2-2
v_gene: TRBV4-1
d_gene: TRBD2
abundance: many
CDR3aa: CASSPNPGLAGNGELFF
CDR3nt: TGCGCCAGCAGTCCAAACCCGGGACTAGCGGGGAACGGGGAGCTGTTTTTT

j_gene: TRBJ2-1
v_gene: TRBV29-1
d_gene: .
abundance: many
CDR3aa: CSVVTNSYNEQFF
CDR3nt: TGCAGCGTTGTGACCAACTCCTACAATGAGCAGTTCTTC

j_gene: TRBJ2-1
v_gene: TRBV20-1
d_gene: TRBD2
abundance: many
CDR3aa: CSARDQAGVYNEQFF
CDR3nt: TGCAGTGCTAGAGATCAAGCGGGGGTCTACAATGAGCAGTTCTTC

j_gene: TRBJ1-5
v_gene: TRBV7-2
d_gene: .
abundance: many
CDR3aa: CASSLAAASNQPQHF
CDR3nt: TGTGCCAGCAGCTTAGCCGCAGCCAGCAATCAGCCCCAGCATTTT

j_gene: TRBJ2-7
v_gene: TRBV12-3/TRBV12-4
d_gene: TRBD2
abundance: many
CDR3aa: CATRGGGTYEQYF
CDR3nt: TGTGCCACCCGGGGGGGCGGGACCTACGAGCAGTACTTC

j_gene: TRBJ2-7
v_gene: TRBV7-6
d_gene: TRBD2
abundance: .
CDR3aa: CASSASGSWSYEQYF
CDR3nt: TGTGCCAGCAGCGCGAGCGGGAGTTGGTCCTACGAGCAGTACTTC

j_gene: TRBJ1-2
v_gene: TRBV11-3
d_gene: .
abundance: few
CDR3aa: CASSFPGYTF
CDR3nt: TGTGCCAGCAGCTTTCCCGGCTACACCTTC

j_gene: TRBJ2-3
v_gene: TRBV20-1
d_gene: TRBD2
abundance: .
CDR3aa: CSAAPAPGLVTDTQYF
CDR3nt: TGCAGTGCTGCCCCTGCACCGGGACTAGTCACAGATACGCAGTATTTT

j_gene: TRBJ2-3
v_gene: TRBV4-2
d_gene: .
abundance: few
CDR3aa: CASSQGGYGFSTDTQYF
CDR3nt: TGTGCCAGCAGCCAAGGAGGATACGGCTTTTCCACAGATACGCAGTATTTT

j_gene: TRBJ2-7
v_gene: TRBV18
d_gene: .
abundance: .
CDR3aa: CASSQGSNYEQYF
CDR3nt: TGTGCCAGCTCACAAGGGAGCAACTACGAGCAGTACTTC

j_gene: TRBJ1-3
v_gene: TRBV18
d_gene: .
abundance: .
CDR3aa: CASSPTGAGNTIYF
CDR3nt: TGTGCCAGCTCACCCACGGGGGCCGGAAACACCATATATTTT

j_gene: TRBJ1-6
v_gene: TRBV7-2
d_gene: .
abundance: many
CDR3aa: CASSPTGPWEGYSPLHF
CDR3nt: TGTGCCAGCAGTCCCACCGGTCCTTGGGAGGGGTATTCACCCCTCCACTTT

j_gene: TRBJ2-3
v_gene: TRBV5-1
d_gene: .
abundance: few
CDR3aa: CASTPLSGDTQYF
CDR3nt: TGCGCCAGCACACCATTATCGGGAGATACGCAGTATTTT

j_gene: TRBJ2-3
v_gene: TRBV2
d_gene: .
abundance: .
CDR3aa: CASQGTDTQYF
CDR3nt: TGTGCCAGCCAAGGAACAGATACGCAGTATTTT

j_gene: TRBJ1-2
v_gene: TRBV16
d_gene: TRBD1
abundance: medium-sized
CDR3aa: CASSQRQGLFGGYGYTF
CDR3nt: TGTGCCAGCAGCCAGCGACAGGGGCTTTTTGGAGGGTATGGCTACACCTTC

j_gene: TRBJ2-5
v_gene: TRBV2
d_gene: TRBD2
abundance: many
CDR3aa: CASSKAGGQETQYF
CDR3nt: TGTGCCAGCAGTAAAGCGGGAGGGCAAGAGACCCAGTACTTC

j_gene: TRBJ1-1
v_gene: TRBV12-2
d_gene: .
abundance: few
CDR3aa: CASRLRSDNTEAFF
CDR3nt: TGTGCAAGTCGCTTACGTTCGGATAACACTGAAGCTTTCTTT

j_gene: TRBJ2-7
v_gene: TRBV4-1
d_gene: .
abundance: .
CDR3aa: CASSHDHLPDTYEQYF
CDR3nt: TGCGCCAGCAGCCACGACCACCTCCCTGATACCTACGAGCAGTACTTC

j_gene: TRBJ2-3
v_gene: TRBV2
d_gene: .
abundance: many
CDR3aa: CASSADTDTQYF
CDR3nt: TGTGCCAGCAGTGCCGACACCGATACGCAGTATTTT

j_gene: TRBJ2-1
v_gene: TRBV12-3/TRBV12-4
d_gene: .
abundance: many
CDR3aa: CASSLALTGIYNEQFF
CDR3nt: TGTGCCAGCAGTTTAGCCCTGACGGGGATATACAATGAGCAGTTCTTC

j_gene: TRBJ2-5
v_gene: TRBV5-1
d_gene: .
abundance: .
CDR3aa: CASARRVGQETQYF
CDR3nt: TGCGCCAGCGCGCGGAGAGTAGGACAAGAGACCCAGTACTTC

j_gene: TRBJ1-2
v_gene: TRBV3-1
d_gene: .
abundance: .
CDR3aa: CASSQGGGNLYGYTF
CDR3nt: TGTGCCAGCAGCCAAGGTGGGGGGAATTTGTATGGCTACACCTTC

j_gene: TRBJ2-5
v_gene: TRBV5-1
d_gene: .
abundance: few
CDR3aa: CASSLMWAGQETQYF
CDR3nt: TGCGCCAGCAGCTTGATGTGGGCCGGCCAAGAGACCCAGTACTTC

j_gene: TRBJ2-7
v_gene: TRBV11-2
d_gene: TRBD2
abundance: few
CDR3aa: CASSRLVNSGRTFYEQYF
CDR3nt: TGTGCCAGCAGCAGGCTGGTCAATAGCGGGAGGACATTCTACGAGCAGTACTTC

j_gene: TRBJ2-1
v_gene: TRBV5-5
d_gene: .
abundance: few
CDR3aa: CASSSTGGVYNEQFF
CDR3nt: TGTGCCAGCAGCTCAACCGGGGGAGTCTACAATGAGCAGTTCTTC

j_gene: TRBJ2-1
v_gene: TRBV6-4
d_gene: TRBD1
abundance: few
CDR3aa: CASSASGQGANEQFF
CDR3nt: TGTGCCAGCAGTGCTTCGGGACAGGGGGCGAATGAGCAGTTCTTC

j_gene: TRBJ2-1
v_gene: TRBV10-3
d_gene: .
abundance: many
CDR3aa: CAISQGLLNEQFF
CDR3nt: TGTGCCATCAGCCAGGGACTGCTAAATGAGCAGTTCTTC

j_gene: TRBJ2-3
v_gene: TRBV7-6
d_gene: .
abundance: .
CDR3aa: CASSLGGGDTDTQYF
CDR3nt: TGTGCCAGCAGCTTAGGAGGGGGGGACACAGATACGCAGTATTTT

j_gene: TRBJ2-3
v_gene: TRBV13
d_gene: .
abundance: many
CDR3aa: CASSFPGGAQYF
CDR3nt: TGTGCCAGCAGCTTCCCCGGCGGGGCGCAGTATTTT

j_gene: TRBJ2-7
v_gene: TRBV12-5
d_gene: .
abundance: .
CDR3aa: CASGLRAGAESYEQYF
CDR3nt: TGTGCTAGTGGACTCAGAGCCGGGGCTGAGTCCTACGAGCAGTACTTC

j_gene: TRBJ1-2
v_gene: TRBV12-3/TRBV12-4
d_gene: .
abundance: .
CDR3aa: CASRQAGSYGYTF
CDR3nt: TGTGCCAGCAGGCAAGCAGGGAGCTATGGCTACACCTTC

j_gene: TRBJ2-2
v_gene: TRBV12-3/TRBV12-4
d_gene: TRBD2
abundance: few
CDR3aa: CASSFRGLVNGELFF
CDR3nt: TGTGCCAGCAGTTTTCGCGGACTAGTTAACGGGGAGCTGTTTTTT

j_gene: TRBJ2-1
v_gene: TRBV7-9
d_gene: TRBD2
abundance: many
CDR3aa: CASSLDRLAGVRNEQFF
CDR3nt: TGTGCCAGCAGCTTAGACCGACTAGCGGGAGTAAGGAATGAGCAGTTCTTC

j_gene: TRBJ2-3
v_gene: TRBV12-5
d_gene: TRBD2
abundance: .
CDR3aa: CASGLNLAGGADTQYF
CDR3nt: TGTGCTAGTGGTCTGAACCTAGCGGGGGGTGCAGATACGCAGTATTTT

j_gene: TRBJ2-1
v_gene: TRBV18
d_gene: .
abundance: .
CDR3aa: CASSPYGIQNNEQFF
CDR3nt: TGTGCCAGCTCACCGTATGGGATCCAAAACAATGAGCAGTTCTTC

j_gene: TRBJ2-7
v_gene: TRBV7-8
d_gene: .
abundance: few
CDR3aa: CASSLVGGGPYEQYF
CDR3nt: TGTGCCAGCAGCCTAGTGGGTGGAGGGCCTTACGAGCAGTACTTC

j_gene: TRBJ2-5
v_gene: TRBV12-3/TRBV12-4
d_gene: .
abundance: few
CDR3aa: CASSPRNLQETQYF
CDR3nt: TGTGCCAGCAGCCCCAGGAACCTCCAAGAGACCCAGTACTTC

j_gene: TRBJ2-5
v_gene: TRBV15
d_gene: TRBD2
abundance: .
CDR3aa: CATSRGRTSQETQYF
CDR3nt: TGTGCCACCAGCAGAGGACGGACTAGCCAAGAGACCCAGTACTTC